This TCR beta chain appears in the sequencing data of a study of glioma-infiltrating T cells. The iRepertoire nested amplicon-rescue multiplex PCR amplified TCR alpha and beta CDR3s from RNA. For one-step reverse transcription and amplification, about 90-450 ng of tissue mRNA or PBMC total RNA was used. TCRdb reprocessed the multiplex PCR reads with MiXCR, giving one entry per CDR3 protein. The sample includes around 93,000 distinct CDR3 sequences, approximately 39% of them seen just once. This CDR3 is 17 amino acids long. Germline V gene lookup returns CDR1 SNHLY and CDR2 FYNNEI. Trimming cost V 8 bases and J 8 bases; bases outside gene matches: 21.

The TCR comes from a human donor with low-grade glioma or glioblastoma, undergoing nonglioma brain surgery, or in good health (not recorded which). Sequences were obtained from glioma tissue, nonneoplastic brain tissue, or PBMCs (not recorded which). This sequence joins TRBV2 and TRBJ2-5, with TRBD2 identical over 9 bases. The CDR3 sequence: CASAISGNSGRTDTQYF. CDR3 nucleotides: TGTGCCAGCGCCATTTCCGGGAATAGCGGGAGAACAGATACCCAGTACTTC.